These 32 T cell receptor beta chains originate from one sample sequenced in a study of STAT3 mutations in large granular lymphocyte leukemia. Study findings and constraints: Every T-LGLL patient had at least one immunodominant TCRbeta clonotype.

These receptors have no known antigen. Sequencing used immunoSEQ multiplex PCR; TCRdb keeps in-frame clones, though not all of them. The sample consists of tens of thousands of clones, around three quarters of them appearing once. The specimen sequenced was peripheral blood mononuclear cells. Receptors were obtained from a woman aged 45-65 years with T-cell large granular lymphocyte leukemia. Some clones in this sample may be carry-over from other donors' samples.

The J gene is TRBJ2-3, the V gene TRBV7-8; TRBD2 aligns across 8 bases. The CDR3 extends over 16 amino acids. Germline assignment: CDR1 SGHVS and CDR2 FQNEAQ. Losses at the gene ends were 1 base for V and 6 bases for J; bases not matched to a gene: 9. The DNA of the CDR3 is TGTGCCAGCAGCTTAGGGACGGGAGGGCCTTTTGATACGCAGTATTTT. It is translated as CASSLGTGGPFDTQYF.

This sequence joins TRBV30 and TRBJ2-7; unclear D gene. CDR1 is GTSNPN, CDR2 SVGIG, per germline (reference sequence). V was clipped by 2 bases and J by 0 bases, with 5 bases between them. This CDR3 is 12 amino acids long. CDR3 coding DNA: TGTGCCTGGAGTATAAGCTCCTACGAGCAGTACTTC. Amino acids: CAWSISSYEQYF.

This rearrangement joins TRBV6-5 to TRBJ1-1, with 7 nucleotides matching TRBD1. V lost 2 bases, J lost 0 bases, and 3 bases stayed unmatched. CDR1 is MNHEY, CDR2 SVGAGI, per germline. The CDR3 loop spans 15 amino acids. The CDR3 coding sequence is TGTGCCAGCAGTTACGGGGACAGAATGAACACTGAAGCTTTCTTT. Protein product: CASSYGDRMNTEAFF.

The chain has TRBV7-9 and TRBJ1-1; D possibly corresponds to TRBD1 (5 bases). CDR3 length: 15 amino acids. Trimming left V 6 bases short and J 1 base short, with 15 bases between. Germline V lookup: CDR1 SEHNR, CDR2 FQNEAQ (reference sequence). CDR3 loop: CASSHLNQGNTEAFF. CDR3 in DNA: TGTGCCAGCAGTCATCTAAATCAGGGGAACACTGAAGCTTTCTTT.

The chain uses TRBV18 and TRBJ2-1; 8 bases fit TRBD2. This CDR3 is built from 14 residues. The junction had 4 bases not matched to a gene; V was cut back by 3 bases and J by 6 bases. The germline gives CDR1 KGHSH, CDR2 LQKENI. In DNA, the CDR3 is TGTGCCAGCTCACCCGCCAGCGGGAGCAATGAGCAGTTCTTC. This codes for CASSPASGSNEQFF.

This chain uses TRBV6-6 with TRBJ1-5; D is undetermined. Trimming took 2 bases from V and 5 from J, leaving 10 bases between them. CDR1 MNHNY and CDR2 SVGAGI come from the germline V gene (reference sequence). The CDR3 is 14 residues long. CDR3 nucleotide sequence: TGTGCCAGCAGTTACACGGCAGGACATCAGCCCCAGCATTTT. Its translation: CASSYTAGHQPQHF.

The chain joins TRBV18 to TRBJ2-7; D is possibly TRBD1 (5 bases). Germline-derived CDR1 and CDR2 are KGHSH and LQKENI. CDR3 length: 16 residues. V lost 5 bases, J lost 0 bases, and 17 bases lay in between. CDR3 coding DNA: TGTGCCAGCTCAGGGGTGCTAGGACAAAGCTCCTACGAGCAGTACTTC. It specifies CASSGVLGQSSYEQYF.

This sequence joins TRBV5-1 and TRBJ2-2, with D maybe TRBD2 (5 bases). V lost 4 bases and J 5 bases, leaving 9 bases between the germline ends. This CDR3 spans 13 amino acids. The germline CDR1 and CDR2 sequences are SGHRS and YFSETQ. CDR3 region: CASSGSLTGELFF. Written as DNA, the CDR3 is TGCGCCAGCAGCGGGAGCCTTACCGGGGAGCTGTTTTTT.

The chain carries TRBV19 and TRBJ1-5, with D possibly matching TRBD1 (6 bases). The CDR3 spans 17 residues. Germline V CDR1 and CDR2: LNHDA, SQIVND (reference sequence). Trimming took off 7 bases at V and 1 base at J, with 20 bases between the two ends. The CDR3 region has the DNA TGTGCCAGTACCAGAGGGGGGGCTGAGATGAGCAATCAGCCCCAGCATTTT. This encodes CASTRGGAEMSNQPQHF.

The J gene is TRBJ2-7, the V gene TRBV18; 10 positions match TRBD2. Germline lookup yields CDR1 KGHSH and CDR2 LQKENI. With V trimmed by 6 bases and J by 7 bases, 6 bases remained unmatched. The CDR3 loop spans 13 amino acids. CDR3 coding DNA: TGTGCCAGCTCCAGCGGGAGGGCAGAAGAGCAGTACTTC. Encoded protein: CASSSGRAEEQYF.

The chain uses TRBV4-1 and TRBJ1-5, with a weak D call TRBD1 (5 bases). Trimming removed 4 bases from V and 6 bases from J, with 10 bases in between. The CDR3 is made up of 13 amino acids. Germline V gives CDR1 MGHRA, CDR2 YSYEKL. As DNA, the CDR3 is TGCGCCAGCAGCCTTGAGGGACGTCAGCCCCAGCATTTT. Its protein is CASSLEGRQPQHF.

The chain links TRBV27 to TRBJ2-7; 9 bases match TRBD2. V lost 3 bases, J lost 3 bases, and 15 bases stayed unmatched. The V gene's germline CDR1 is MNHEY and CDR2 SMNVEV (reference sequence). The CDR3 consists of 18 residues. CDR3 coding DNA: TGTGCCAGCAGTTTGGCGGGAGGGAGCCGCATTAGTATCTACGAGCAGTACTTC. Translated, it gives CASSLAGGSRISIYEQYF.

This clone was found a few times. The chain combines TRBV11-2 with TRBJ1-2; TRBD1 is a possible D gene (6 bases). V was shortened by 0 bases and J by 7 bases, with 12 bases between the two germline ends. The CDR3 extends over 14 amino acids. Looked up from germline, CDR1 is SGHAT and CDR2 is FQNNGV. The chain's CDR3 is CASSLDLGAFGYTF. CDR3 nucleotide sequence: TGTGCCAGCAGCTTAGATCTGGGGGCTTTTGGCTACACCTTC.

The chain links TRBV28 to TRBJ2-7, with D possibly called TRBD1 or TRBD2 (5 bases each). This CDR3 is 13 amino acids long. With 2 bases removed from V and 6 bases from J, the gap between germline ends came to 11 bases. The V gene's germline CDR1 is MDHEN and CDR2 SYDVKM. CDR3 nucleotide sequence: TGTGCCAGCAGTTTAGGGGGTTTCAGCGAGCAGTACTTC. Protein: CASSLGGFSEQYF.

The chain couples TRBV5-4 to TRBJ1-2; D might be TRBD1 (6 bases). CDR3 length: 13 amino acids. Trimming pared 0 bases from V and 8 bases from J, leaving 11 bases between. From germline, CDR1 is SGHNT and CDR2 YYREEE (reference sequence). CDR3 sequence (DNA): TGTGCCAGCAGCTTGGACAGGGAAGGAGGCTACACCTTC. This sequence encodes CASSLDREGGYTF.

This chain joins TRBV11-3 and TRBJ2-1; 11 nucleotides align to TRBD1. Trimming at V came to 5 bases and at J to 7 bases, leaving 7 bases not matched to a gene. This CDR3 comprises 15 residues. Germline V gene data show CDR1 as SGHNT and CDR2 as YENEEA. The CDR3: CASSGQGARLNEQFF. The CDR3 DNA sequence: TGTGCCAGCAGCGGACAGGGGGCGCGGTTGAATGAGCAGTTCTTC.

The rearrangement joins TRBV28 to TRBJ2-7; D is uncertain. This CDR3 spans 12 amino acids. Germline CDR1 reads MDHEN; CDR2 reads SYDVKM. With 4 bases removed from V and 6 bases from J, the gap between germline ends came to 10 bases. The CDR3 here is CASSSRPGEQYF. CDR3 in DNA: TGTGCCAGCAGTTCCCGCCCGGGCGAGCAGTACTTC.

J is TRBJ1-4 and V is TRBV30, with a tentative D call TRBD1 (6 bases). The CDR3 is made up of 15 amino acids. Deletions cut 0 bases from V and 4 bases from J, with 12 bases between. In germline, CDR1 is GTSNPN, CDR2 SVGIG (reference sequence). CDR3 in amino acids: CAWSVDRTVNEKLFF. In DNA, the CDR3 is TGTGCCTGGAGTGTAGACAGGACAGTTAATGAAAAACTGTTTTTT.

The chain carries TRBV30 and TRBJ2-3; the D is unclear. This CDR3 contains 13 residues. Trimming removed 5 bases at V and 0 bases at J, with 9 bases between. Germline V gives CDR1 GTSNPN, CDR2 SVGIG (reference sequence). The CDR3 nucleotides read TGTGCCTGGGCCCCCTCTAGCACAGATACGCAGTATTTT. It yields the protein CAWAPSSTDTQYF.

The CDR3 region has the DNA TGTGCCAGCAGTCCCACCTTATCGACAGTCAGTGGCTACACCTTC. This translates into CASSPTLSTVSGYTF. The rearrangement joins TRBV28 to TRBJ1-2; TRBD1 is a possible D gene (5 bases). Germline CDR1 is MDHEN and CDR2 is SYDVKM. The CDR3 is made up of 15 amino acids. The ends were cut back, 5 bases at V and 7 bases at J, with 20 bases in the middle.

This chain connects TRBV2 to TRBJ2-2, with 9 nucleotides matching TRBD1. This CDR3 is built from 14 residues. J gave up 5 bases and V 7 bases, and 5 bases lay outside the gene matches. Germline CDR1 SNHLY, CDR2 FYNNEI. The CDR3 DNA sequence: TGTGCCAGCAATAGACAGGGGGGGACCGGGGAGCTGTTTTTT. The encoded protein is CASNRQGGTGELFF.

The DNA for the CDR3 is TGTGCCTGGAGTGTACTAAGGAGGGGGGAGCAGTTCTTC. Translating gives CAWSVLRRGEQFF. The chain couples TRBV30 to TRBJ2-1; D might be TRBD1 or TRBD2, each matching 6 bases. V dropped 0 bases and J dropped 10 bases, with 13 bases sitting between them. The CDR3 is made up of 13 amino acids. The germline CDR1 and CDR2 sequences are GTSNPN and SVGIG (reference sequence).

The V call is TRBV5-6, the J call TRBJ1-2; D is perhaps TRBD1 (5 bases). Trimming removed 0 bases from V and 3 bases from J, with 9 bases in between. The CDR3 totals 14 residues. Germline V gives CDR1 SGHDT, CDR2 YYEEEE. The CDR3 DNA sequence: TGTGCCAGCAGCTTGGCCGGGACGGACTATGGCTACACCTTC. This codes for CASSLAGTDYGYTF.

The V and J genes are TRBV5-1 and TRBJ2-1; 10 positions agree with TRBD2. The trim removed 4 bases at V and 7 bases at J, leaving 17 bases unmatched. The CDR3 contains 18 residues. Germline V gene lookup returns CDR1 SGHRS and CDR2 YFSETQ. CDR3 bases: TGCGCCAGCAGCCCGGGACTAGCGAGGACGATGGGGGGTAATGAGCAGTTCTTC. This encodes CASSPGLARTMGGNEQFF.

This clone has only one observation. The chain combines TRBV5-8 with TRBJ1-3; D remains unclear. Germline CDR1 SGHTS, CDR2 YDEGEE. This CDR3 region has 14 residues. Trimming stripped 0 bases from V and 2 bases from J, with 6 bases between. The CDR3 DNA reads as TGTGCCAGCAGCTTGGCGCCCCCTGGAAACACCATATATTTT. Translation: CASSLAPPGNTIYF.

The rearrangement joins TRBV7-2 to TRBJ2-3; 8 bases are a match to TRBD2. V gave up 2 bases and J gave up 6 bases; unmatched junction bases: 16. Germline CDR1 SGHTA, CDR2 FQGNSA. The CDR3 has 18 residues. CDR3 DNA sequence: TGTGCCAGCAGCTTAATTACGGGTGCCGGGAGGGCCGCGGATACGCAGTATTTT. This translates into CASSLITGAGRAADTQYF.

The chain has TRBV13 and TRBJ2-7; 7 nucleotides line up with TRBD2. Trimming cost V 1 base and J 2 bases; bases outside gene matches: 5. The CDR3 has 15 amino acids. The germline CDR1 and CDR2 sequences are PRHDT and FYEKMQ (reference sequence). CDR3 sequence reads: CASSLEASGTYEQYF. Written as DNA, the CDR3 is TGTGCCAGCAGCTTAGAGGCTAGCGGTACCTACGAGCAGTACTTC.

Only a few counts were recorded for this clone. The CDR3 nucleotides read TGTGCCAGCAGCCCAGACAGCGCCTATGGCTACACCTTC. It yields the protein CASSPDSAYGYTF. V gene TRBV7-3 combines with J gene TRBJ1-2, with TRBD1 as a possible D gene (5 bases). CDR3 length equals 13 residues. Trimming stripped 5 bases from V and 4 bases from J, with 11 bases between. Germline values: CDR1 SGHTA, CDR2 FQGTGA.

The chain combines TRBV27 with TRBJ2-3; D gene uncertain. Germline CDR1 MNHEY, CDR2 SMNVEV (reference sequence). The CDR3 covers 13 residues. Trimming removed 0 bases from V and 2 bases from J, with 3 bases in between. The CDR3 sequence is CASSLSVTDTQYF. The CDR3 nucleotides are TGTGCCAGCAGTTTATCTGTCACAGATACGCAGTATTTT.

This clone was observed a few times. The chain has TRBV9 and TRBJ1-2; 7 positions agree with TRBD1. J was trimmed by 4 bases and V by 0 bases; bases with no gene match: 6. The CDR3 totals 15 residues. In germline, CDR1 is SGDLS, CDR2 YYNGEE. This chain's CDR3 is CASSVGAGTVYGYTF. As DNA, the CDR3 is TGTGCCAGCAGCGTAGGGGCGGGGACAGTCTATGGCTACACCTTC.

The rearrangement joins TRBV11-2 to TRBJ2-3; the D gene is possibly TRBD2 (6 bases). CDR3 length: 12 amino acids. Germline CDR1 reads SGHAT; CDR2 reads FQNNGV. Trimming removed 6 bases at V and 6 bases at J, with 10 bases between. CDR3 nucleotides: TGTGCCAGCAGTCTAAGCGGGGATACGCAGTATTTT. Translation gives CASSLSGDTQYF.

This chain links TRBV5-4 with TRBJ2-5; a possible D gene is TRBD1 (5 bases). The CDR3 contains 15 residues. V was trimmed by 4 bases and J by 0 bases, leaving 13 bases between them. Germline CDR1 and CDR2: SGHNT and YYREEE (reference sequence). CDR3 loop: CASSQRRQNQETQYF. The CDR3 DNA sequence: TGTGCCAGCAGCCAAAGACGACAGAACCAAGAGACCCAGTACTTC.